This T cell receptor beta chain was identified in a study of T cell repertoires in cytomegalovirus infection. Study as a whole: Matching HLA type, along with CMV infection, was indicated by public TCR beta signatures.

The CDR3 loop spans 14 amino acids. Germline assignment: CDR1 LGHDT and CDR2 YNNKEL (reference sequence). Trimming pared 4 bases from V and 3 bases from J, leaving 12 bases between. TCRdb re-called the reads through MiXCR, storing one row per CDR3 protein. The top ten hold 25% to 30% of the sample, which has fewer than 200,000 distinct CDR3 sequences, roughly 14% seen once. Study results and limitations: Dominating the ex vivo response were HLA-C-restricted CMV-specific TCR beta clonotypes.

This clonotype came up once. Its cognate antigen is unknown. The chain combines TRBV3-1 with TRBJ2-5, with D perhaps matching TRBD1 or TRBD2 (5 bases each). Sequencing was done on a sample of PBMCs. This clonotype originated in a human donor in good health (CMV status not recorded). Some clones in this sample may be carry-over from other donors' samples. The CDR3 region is CASSRGATEETQYF. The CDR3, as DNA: TGTGCCAGCAGCCGAGGGGCTACGGAAGAGACCCAGTACTTC.